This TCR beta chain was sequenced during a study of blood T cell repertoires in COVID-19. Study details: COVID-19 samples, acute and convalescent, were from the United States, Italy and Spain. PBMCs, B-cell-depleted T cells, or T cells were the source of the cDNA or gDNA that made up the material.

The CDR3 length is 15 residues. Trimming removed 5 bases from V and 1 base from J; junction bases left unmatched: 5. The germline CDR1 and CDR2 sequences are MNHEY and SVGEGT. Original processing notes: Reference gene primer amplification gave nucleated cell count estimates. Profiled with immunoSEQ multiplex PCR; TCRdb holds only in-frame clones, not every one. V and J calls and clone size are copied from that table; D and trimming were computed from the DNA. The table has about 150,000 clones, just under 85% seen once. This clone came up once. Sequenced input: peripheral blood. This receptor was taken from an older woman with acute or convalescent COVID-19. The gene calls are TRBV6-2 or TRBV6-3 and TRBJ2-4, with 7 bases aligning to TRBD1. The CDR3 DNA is TGTGCCAGCAGTCAGCTACAGGGGGCCAAAAACATTCAGTACTTC. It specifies CASSQLQGAKNIQYF.